One and the same sample provided the 30 T cell receptor beta chains below, sequenced in a study of blood T cells in healthy people across ages. Then a second PCR, running about 7 to 11 cycles, was carried out with a sample-barcoded 5' primer and a J-beta primer mix. From the 5' RACE reads, TCRdb called clonotypes with MiXCR, one entry per CDR3 protein. The sample carries roughly 800,000 distinct CDR3 sequences, 25% recorded once. These data are also associated with another study on T cells of mothers and their children.

The sample consisted of blood. These receptors were taken from a boy under 18 in good health.

Written as DNA, the CDR3 is TGCAGTGCTACCTGGACTAGCGGGAAAGCAGATACGCAGTATTTT. Its translation: CSATWTSGKADTQYF. The chain combines TRBV20-1 with TRBJ2-3, with 12 bases lining up with TRBD2. The V gene's germline CDR1 is DFQATT and CDR2 SNEGSKA (reference sequence). The CDR3 covers 15 residues. The junction had 6 bases not matched to a gene; V was cut back by 4 bases and J by 4 bases.

This clonotype was observed a handful of times. The chain combines TRBV2 with TRBJ2-7; D is ambiguous. Germline V lookup: CDR1 SNHLY, CDR2 FYNNEI. V was shortened by 5 bases and J by 10 bases, with 15 bases between the two germline ends. The CDR3 sequence is 12 residues long. The CDR3 region has the DNA TGTGCCAGCAGTTATTCCCCGGACCCCCAGTACTTC. Amino acids: CASSYSPDPQYF.

This clonotype was observed a few times. The gene calls are TRBV28 and TRBJ2-1; a possible D gene is TRBD1 (6 bases). Trimming pared 5 bases from V and 4 bases from J, leaving 12 bases between. CDR1 and CDR2 (germline): MDHEN, SYDVKM. The CDR3 is 14 residues long. CDR3 loop: CASSTGSMYNEQFF. Written as DNA, the CDR3 is TGTGCCAGCAGTACAGGGAGTATGTACAATGAGCAGTTCTTC. The complete variable domain, with remaining parts taken from reference TRBV28 and TRBJ2-1, reads DVKVTQSSRYLVKRTGEKVFLECVQDMDHENMFWYRQDPGLGLRLIYFSYDVKMKEKGDIPEGYSVSREKKERFSLILESASTNQTSMYLCASSTGSMYNEQFFGPGTRLTVL.

J is TRBJ2-3 and V is TRBV4-1, with 12 bases aligning to TRBD2. The CDR3 length is 18 residues. CDR1 is MGHRA, CDR2 YSYEKL, per germline. With V trimmed by 3 bases and J by 2 bases, 9 bases remained unmatched. The CDR3 loop reads CASSQRASGRGNTDTQYF. The DNA for the CDR3 is TGCGCCAGCAGCCAGAGGGCTAGCGGGAGGGGGAACACAGATACGCAGTATTTT.

As to this clonotype: Germline is not matched at one junction end, which may reflect a read error. V is TRBV28 and J is TRBJ1-5; D is perhaps TRBD1 (6 bases). This CDR3 has 15 amino acids. CDR1 is MDHEN, CDR2 SYDVKM, per germline. CDR3 nucleotide sequence: TGTGCCAGCAGTTTTTATGTCGGCAGGGGTCAGTCCCAGCATTTT. It specifies CASSFYVGRGQSQHF. Combining the CDR3 with reference TRBV28 and TRBJ1-5 gives the whole variable domain DVKVTQSSRYLVKRTGEKVFLECVQDMDHENMFWYRQDPGLGLRLIYFSYDVKMKEKGDIPEGYSVSREKKERFSLILESASTNQTSMYLCASSFYVGRGQSQHFGDGTRLSIL.

The CDR3 protein is CASSMGRAHEKLFF. The CDR3, as DNA: TGTGCCAGCAGCATGGGCAGGGCGCATGAAAAACTGTTTTTT. This rearrangement joins TRBV5-6 to TRBJ1-4; a possible D gene is TRBD1 (5 bases). The germline gives CDR1 SGHDT, CDR2 YYEEEE. V lost 4 bases and J lost 6, with 13 bases in between. This CDR3 has 14 amino acids.

This clonotype was counted a few times. The rearrangement uses TRBV12-5 and TRBJ1-1; TRBD1 matches 8 bases. V lost 2 bases and J lost 10; bases outside the gene matches: 9. The CDR3 is 14 residues long. Germline values: CDR1 LGHNT, CDR2 FRNRAP. The CDR3 DNA reads TGTGCTAGTGGTTTGTTGGGACAGGAGGCGTTAGCTTTCTTT. It yields the protein CASGLLGQEALAFF.

The chain uses TRBV14 and TRBJ1-6; the D is unclear. Germline V gives CDR1 SGHDN, CDR2 FVKESK. This CDR3 is built from 14 residues. V gave up 0 bases and J gave up 9 bases, with 9 bases separating them. CDR3 DNA: TGTGCCAGCAGCCAAGAAGGGTGGGCTTCACCCCTCCACTTT. Protein sequence: CASSQEGWASPLHF.

This clonotype has just a few counts. This chain links TRBV14 with TRBJ2-7; D is possibly TRBD2 (5 bases). Per the germline V gene, CDR1 is SGHDN and CDR2 is FVKESK. V lost 4 bases and J 0 bases, leaving 22 bases between the germline ends. The CDR3 is 18 amino acids. The CDR3 region has the DNA TGTGCCAGCAGCCCCCTGGGCGTTCCAGGACTGTTCTCCTACGAGCAGTACTTC. Its translation is CASSPLGVPGLFSYEQYF.

This clonotype was counted only a few times. The V call is TRBV4-1, the J call TRBJ2-7; possible D gene TRBD1, 6 bases. V dropped 1 base and J dropped 1 base, with 11 bases sitting between them. The germline CDR1 and CDR2 sequences are MGHRA and YSYEKL. This CDR3 spans 15 amino acids. As DNA, the CDR3 is TGCGCCAGCAGCCAAGGAGGGGGAATTTCCTACGAGCAGTACTTC. Amino acid sequence: CASSQGGGISYEQYF.

V and J are TRBV20-1 and TRBJ2-3, with D perhaps TRBD2 (6 bases). The CDR3 loop spans 16 amino acids. The germline CDR1 and CDR2 sequences are DFQATT and SNEGSKA (reference sequence). Trimming pared 2 bases from V and 5 bases from J, leaving 20 bases between. The CDR3, as DNA: TGCAGTGCTAGAATTGTACGGAGGGGCGCGGGAGATACGCAGTATTTT. It translates to CSARIVRRGAGDTQYF.

This clonotype was recorded a few times. The CDR3 DNA is TGTGCCAGCAGCTTAGAGGGGACTAGCGGGGGCAGCTCCTACGAGCAGTACTTC. It translates to CASSLEGTSGGSSYEQYF. The gene calls are TRBV7-8 and TRBJ2-7; the match to TRBD2 covers 14 bases. V gave up 1 base and J gave up 0 bases; unmatched junction bases: 5. The CDR3 extends over 18 amino acids. In germline, CDR1 is SGHVS, CDR2 FQNEAQ.

This clonotype was detected only a few times. This rearrangement joins TRBV28 to TRBJ1-4, with no clear D. The germline CDR1 and CDR2 sequences are MDHEN and SYDVKM. The germline V and J ends were trimmed by 6 bases and 3 bases, with 20 bases remaining between them. The CDR3 is 17 amino acids. The CDR3 region has the DNA TGTGCCAGCAGCTCAAAAAGAGAAGCATATGCTAATGAAAAACTGTTTTTT. Translation: CASSSKREAYANEKLFF.

This clonotype was detected only a few times. The gene calls are TRBV28 and TRBJ1-6; D perhaps matches TRBD1 (5 bases). This CDR3 region has 15 residues. The V end lost 5 bases, the J end lost 7 bases, and 15 bases lay between the germline ends. Germline V CDR1 and CDR2: MDHEN, SYDVKM. The CDR3 nucleotides read TGTGCCAGCAGTCCCATCGACAGACCCAATTCACCCCTCCACTTT. This gives the protein CASSPIDRPNSPLHF.

This clonotype was counted only a few times. The chain links TRBV12-3 or TRBV12-4 to TRBJ1-1; 8 bases line up with TRBD1. CDR3 length: 14 residues. V lost 3 bases to trimming and J lost 4 bases; unmatched junction nucleotides: 4. As DNA, the CDR3 is TGTGCCAGCAGTTTTCGACAGGGGAGCACTGAAGCTTTCTTT. Translating gives CASSFRQGSTEAFF.

The chain has TRBV5-1 and TRBJ2-5; D not certain. The DNA end lines up better with TRBJ2-7; the J call may be wrong. Germline CDR1 SGHRS, CDR2 YFSETQ. The CDR3 sequence is 16 residues long. CDR3 coding DNA: TGCGCCAGCAGCCCAAGACCGGTCGAGGTTACCTACGAGCAGTACTTC. Its protein is CASSPRPVEVTYEQYF.

V gene TRBV15 combines with J gene TRBJ2-1; D is possibly TRBD2 (5 bases). V was trimmed by 0 bases and J by 7 bases, leaving 10 bases between them. Germline lookup yields CDR1 LNHNV and CDR2 YYDKDF (reference sequence). The CDR3 extends over 14 amino acids. The CDR3 loop is CATSRDLGGNEQFF. CDR3 nucleotide sequence: TGTGCCACCAGCAGAGATCTGGGCGGGAATGAGCAGTTCTTC. Combining the CDR3 with reference TRBV15 and TRBJ2-1 gives the whole variable domain DAMVIQNPRYQVTQFGKPVTLSCSQTLNHNVMYWYQQKSSQAPKLLFHYYDKDFNNEADTPDNFQSRRPNTSFCFLDIRSPGLGDTAMYLCATSRDLGGNEQFFGPGTRLTVL.

This chain connects TRBV28 to TRBJ2-6; 7 positions match TRBD1. Germline CDR1 and CDR2: MDHEN and SYDVKM. J lost 0 bases, V lost 5 bases, and 10 bases had no gene match. This CDR3 is 18 amino acids long. CDR3 in amino acids: CASSPIRDSRSGANVLTF. The CDR3 coding sequence is TGTGCCAGCAGTCCGATCCGGGACAGCCGCTCTGGGGCCAACGTCCTGACTTTC. Full variable domain (remainder filled in from reference TRBV28 and TRBJ2-6): DVKVTQSSRYLVKRTGEKVFLECVQDMDHENMFWYRQDPGLGLRLIYFSYDVKMKEKGDIPEGYSVSREKKERFSLILESASTNQTSMYLCASSPIRDSRSGANVLTFGAGSRLTVL.

This clonotype was seen many times. CDR3 in amino acids: CASSKIQGGGNYGYTF. The DNA for the CDR3 is TGTGCCAGCAGTAAGATACAGGGAGGTGGGAACTATGGCTACACCTTC. The chain couples TRBV12-3 or TRBV12-4 to TRBJ1-2; perhaps TRBD1 as D (6 bases). Trimming took off 5 bases at V and 2 bases at J, with 18 bases between the two ends. CDR3 length: 16 residues.

There are a few counts of this clonotype. This chain uses TRBV29-1 with TRBJ2-5; 7 nucleotides agree with TRBD1. The CDR3 is 13 residues long. The J segment lost 2 bases and the V segment lost 7 bases, leaving 7 bases of the junction unmatched. Looked up from germline, CDR1 is SQVTM and CDR2 is ANQGSEA. CDR3 DNA sequence: TGCAGCGACCTAGGGACAGAACAAGAGACCCAGTACTTC. This gives the protein CSDLGTEQETQYF.

The chain links TRBV27 to TRBJ2-7; D may be TRBD2 (5 bases). Per the germline V gene, CDR1 is MNHEY and CDR2 is SMNVEV (reference sequence). The V end lost 1 base, the J end lost 3 bases, and 13 bases lay between the germline ends. The CDR3 runs 15 residues. The CDR3 DNA reads TGTGCCAGCAGTTTATTCATCCGGGATGGCTACGAGCAGTACTTC. Translating gives CASSLFIRDGYEQYF.

The V and J genes are TRBV7-9 and TRBJ2-7; weak D call: TRBD2 (5 bases). Germline CDR1 SEHNR, CDR2 FQNEAQ (reference sequence). The V and J ends lost 5 bases and 3 bases respectively, with 17 bases between them. The CDR3 loop spans 15 amino acids. CDR3 protein: CASSAKGGEIYEQYF. In DNA form, the CDR3 reads TGTGCCAGCAGCGCGAAGGGTGGGGAGATCTACGAGCAGTACTTC.

The chain links TRBV14 to TRBJ2-5; 9 nucleotides align to TRBD2. The V gene's germline CDR1 is SGHDN and CDR2 FVKESK. The CDR3 is 17 amino acids. V dropped 0 bases and J dropped 3; count of bases not matched to a gene: 8. CDR3 coding DNA: TGTGCCAGCAGCCAAGAGCGGGGGGGGCGATTAGAAGAGACCCAGTACTTC. It yields the protein CASSQERGGRLEETQYF.

The chain employs TRBV20-1 and TRBJ1-6; D remains unclear. The germline V gene has CDR1 DFQATT and CDR2 SNEGSKA (reference sequence). V was cut by 0 bases and J by 0 bases, with 6 bases left in between. The CDR3 is 15 residues long. CDR3 in DNA: TGCAGTGCTAGAGAGGGGAGCTCCTATAATTCACCCCTCCACTTT. Translating gives CSAREGSSYNSPLHF.

This chain uses TRBV4-1 with TRBJ2-5; TRBD1 might be the D (5 bases). The closer fit of TRBJ2-7 to the DNA end suggests the J call may be wrong. Germline values: CDR1 MGHRA, CDR2 YSYEKL. This CDR3 contains 13 residues. In DNA, the CDR3 is TGCGCCAGCAGCCATGGGGCGGACTACGAGCAGTACTTC. As protein: CASSHGADYEQYF.

This chain uses TRBV7-3 with TRBJ2-1; 8 bases match TRBD2. Germline V lookup: CDR1 SGHTA, CDR2 FQGTGA. After removal of 5 bases from V and 7 bases from J, the junction contained 10 bases not matched to a gene. This CDR3 spans 15 amino acids. DNA for the CDR3: TGTGCCAGCAGCCAAACGGTAGCGGGGAATAATGAGCAGTTCTTC. It yields the protein CASSQTVAGNNEQFF.

V and J are TRBV4-3 and TRBJ2-2, with 8 bases identical to TRBD2. CDR3 length: 16 residues. V gave up 3 bases and J gave up 3 bases; unmatched junction bases: 6. CDR1 LGHNA and CDR2 YSLEER come from the germline V gene. Here the CDR3 reads CASSHRTGGDTGELFF. The CDR3 nucleotides are TGCGCCAGCAGCCATAGAACGGGAGGGGACACCGGGGAGCTGTTTTTT.

The chain uses TRBV7-3 and TRBJ2-3; no reliable D call. Germline values: CDR1 SGHTA, CDR2 FQGTGA. With 1 base removed from V and 2 bases from J, the gap between germline ends came to 4 bases. This CDR3 spans 13 amino acids. The CDR3 here is CASSLIDTDTQYF. CDR3 DNA sequence: TGTGCCAGCAGCTTAATTGACACAGATACGCAGTATTTT.

This clonotype was seen a handful of times. The rearrangement links TRBV5-1 to TRBJ2-3; TRBD1 matches at 7 bases. CDR1 is SGHRS, CDR2 YFSETQ, per germline. This CDR3 has 16 residues. V was clipped by 2 bases and J by 2 bases; unmatched bases: 8. CDR3 nucleotide sequence: TGCGCCAGCAGCTTTGGGGACAGCATCTACACAGATACGCAGTATTTT. Its protein is CASSFGDSIYTDTQYF.

The rearrangement links TRBV5-1 to TRBJ2-7, with 8 bases aligning to TRBD1. Germline lookup yields CDR1 SGHRS and CDR2 YFSETQ. This CDR3 comprises 19 residues. V shed 8 bases, J shed 6 bases, and the junction held 28 bases outside the gene matches. CDR3 DNA sequence: TGCGCCAGGACGGCGGGGCAGGGGGCATCCTGGCCTAAAACCCCCGAGCAGTACTTC. The encoded protein is CARTAGQGASWPKTPEQYF.